Listed here are 27 T cell receptor beta chains from one sample, sequenced in a study of blood T cell repertoires in COVID-19. Clones were sequenced by immunoSEQ multiplex PCR, and TCRdb holds only the in-frame ones, with some missing. The sample shows about 180,000 clones, over 75% of them seen only once. What was sequenced was peripheral blood. The receptors here all came from a man between 70 and 80 years old with active or convalescent COVID-19.

The chain employs TRBV6-5 and TRBJ2-1; 8 nucleotides agree with TRBD2. Trimming cost V 3 bases and J 7 bases; bases outside gene matches: 5. The CDR3 is 14 amino acids. Germline V lookup: CDR1 MNHEY, CDR2 SVGAGI. The CDR3 reads CASSYGTRPNEQFF. Here the CDR3 DNA reads TGTGCCAGCAGTTATGGGACTAGACCTAATGAGCAGTTCTTC.

CDR3 region: CASGAMDDTEAFF. In DNA form, the CDR3 reads TGCGCCAGCGGGGCAATGGACGACACTGAAGCTTTCTTT. The chain uses TRBV5-1 and TRBJ1-1; a possible D gene is TRBD1 (5 bases). Germline lookup yields CDR1 SGHRS and CDR2 YFSETQ. V was pared by 7 bases and J by 3 bases, with 13 bases between. This CDR3 spans 13 amino acids.

The chain joins TRBV11-2 to TRBJ2-3; D not resolved. The germline V and J ends were trimmed by 7 bases and 0 bases, with 11 bases remaining between them. The CDR3 length is 14 residues. Looked up from germline, CDR1 is SGHAT and CDR2 is FQNNGV. The CDR3 DNA follows: TGTGCCAGCAAATGGAGAGGAAGCACAGATACGCAGTATTTT. Its translation: CASKWRGSTDTQYF.

V and J are TRBV2 and TRBJ1-5; possible D gene TRBD1, 5 bases. CDR3 length: 15 amino acids. Germline V gene sequence: CDR1 SNHLY, CDR2 FYNNEI. The V end lost 6 bases, the J end lost 2 bases, and 14 bases lay between the germline ends. CDR3 coding DNA: TGTGCCAGCAGCTTGGGGTCGGGGGGCAATCAGCCCCAGCATTTT. Protein product: CASSLGSGGNQPQHF.

The chain carries TRBV10-3 and TRBJ1-1, with 8 bases lining up with TRBD1. CDR1 and CDR2 (germline): ENHRY, SYGVKD. The CDR3 length is 16 residues. With 7 bases clipped from V and 3 bases from J, the junction kept 13 bases outside the gene matches. CDR3 sequence reads: CAITTSGGGKDTEAFF. For the CDR3, the DNA is TGTGCCATCACCACGTCAGGGGGCGGTAAGGACACTGAAGCTTTCTTT.

The chain is built from TRBV30 and TRBJ2-5; possibly TRBD1 for D (5 bases). Germline V CDR1 and CDR2: GTSNPN, SVGIG (reference sequence). The CDR3 contains 12 residues. The germline V and J ends were trimmed by 3 bases and 7 bases, with 12 bases remaining between them. The CDR3, as DNA: TGTGCCTGGAGCAGCAGGGCCGGGACCCAGTACTTC. Translation gives CAWSSRAGTQYF.

The rearrangement joins TRBV28 to TRBJ2-3, with D possibly being TRBD1 (6 bases). Germline CDR1 is MDHEN and CDR2 is SYDVKM. Trimming left V 3 bases short and J 5 bases short, with 12 bases between. The CDR3 loop spans 14 amino acids. CDR3 amino acids: CASSFPTGVDTQYF. CDR3 coding DNA: TGTGCCAGCAGTTTTCCGACAGGAGTAGATACGCAGTATTTT. The full variable domain, rest sourced from reference TRBV28 and TRBJ2-3, is DVKVTQSSRYLVKRTGEKVFLECVQDMDHENMFWYRQDPGLGLRLIYFSYDVKMKEKGDIPEGYSVSREKKERFSLILESASTNQTSMYLCASSFPTGVDTQYFGPGTRLTVL.

The table lists this clone with a few counts. The V and J genes are TRBV2 and TRBJ2-7, with D perhaps TRBD2 (6 bases). CDR1 and CDR2 from the germline V gene are SNHLY and FYNNEI. The V gene lost 3 bases and the J gene lost 6 bases, with 15 bases spanning the gap. The CDR3 is made up of 14 amino acids. The CDR3 DNA sequence: TGTGCCAGCAGTGATCGGGTTCCCGGGGGCGAGCAGTACTTC. This gives the protein CASSDRVPGGEQYF.

The CDR3 loop reads CASSFSRNTGELFF. CDR3 nucleotides: TGTGCCAGCAGCTTTTCTCGGAACACCGGGGAGCTGTTTTTT. The chain joins TRBV11-2 to TRBJ2-2, with D hard to call. Germline V gives CDR1 SGHAT, CDR2 FQNNGV. Between the trimmed V and J ends, which lost 3 bases and 1 base, there was a span of 6 bases. This CDR3 spans 14 amino acids.

The DNA of the CDR3 is TGTGCCAGCGCGAGGCGGAGCGACTACAATGAGCAGTTCTTC. This translates into CASARRSDYNEQFF. The J gene is TRBJ2-1, the V gene TRBV6-5; D unresolved. CDR1 is MNHEY, CDR2 SVGAGI, per germline. The CDR3 contains 14 residues. The V gene lost 8 bases and the J gene lost 3 bases, with 14 bases spanning the gap.

The chain uses TRBV11-3 and TRBJ2-2; D is possibly TRBD2 (6 bases). The CDR3 has 15 amino acids. Deletions cut 1 base from V and 0 bases from J, with 6 bases between. Germline V gene sequence: CDR1 SGHNT, CDR2 YENEEA. CDR3 in DNA: TGTGCCAGCAGCTTAGGCGGGGCGAACACCGGGGAGCTGTTTTTT. Translation gives CASSLGGANTGELFF. Full variable domain (outside the CDR3, taken from reference TRBV11-3 and TRBJ2-2): EAGVVQSPRYKIIEKKQPVAFWCNPISGHNTLYWYLQNLGQGPELLIRYENEEAVDDSQLPKDRFSAERLKGVDSTLKIQPAELGDSAVYLCASSLGGANTGELFFGEGSRLTVL.

V and J are TRBV7-8 and TRBJ1-2; D is ambiguous. Germline lookup yields CDR1 SGHVS and CDR2 FQNEAQ. The CDR3 extends over 15 amino acids. The ends were cut back, 0 bases at V and 8 bases at J, with 16 bases in the middle. The CDR3 coding sequence is TGTGCCAGCAGCTTAGCCCAAGACACCTATGGGGGCTACACCTTC. Residues: CASSLAQDTYGGYTF.

The chain employs TRBV5-4 and TRBJ1-4; 7 bases line up with TRBD1. The CDR3 has 16 residues. V was clipped by 4 bases and J by 3 bases; unmatched bases: 9. Germline V gene sequence: CDR1 SGHNT, CDR2 YYREEE (reference sequence). CDR3 sequence: CASSLSLGTANEKLFF. CDR3 in DNA: TGTGCCAGCAGCCTGTCCCTCGGGACAGCTAATGAAAAACTGTTTTTT.

The V and J genes are TRBV10-3 and TRBJ1-1, with 10 positions matching TRBD1. The CDR3 length is 13 residues. Germline loops: CDR1 ENHRY, CDR2 SYGVKD. Trimming took 9 bases from V and 4 from J; bases not matched to a gene: 5. CDR3 in amino acids: CAISDRGATEAFF. For the CDR3, the DNA is TGTGCCATATCGGACAGGGGGGCCACTGAAGCTTTCTTT.

The rearrangement links TRBV30 to TRBJ1-1, with D possibly matching TRBD1 (5 bases). This CDR3 region has 14 residues. Between the trimmed V and J ends, which lost 5 bases and 6 bases, there was a span of 19 bases. Germline-derived CDR1 and CDR2 are GTSNPN and SVGIG (reference sequence). The CDR3 DNA follows: TGTGCCTGGGTCTTCGGGGGAAGAGGCGCTGAAGCTTTCTTT. It is translated as CAWVFGGRGAEAFF.

Points on this clone: A much larger clone differs from this one at a single base, so this may be a read error. Other DNA sequences in the sample encode the same CDR3. The gene calls are TRBV9 and TRBJ1-2, with a tentative D call TRBD1 (5 bases). The germline CDR1 and CDR2 sequences are SGDLS and YYNGEE. This CDR3 is 16 amino acids long. The CDR3 sequence: CASSVEGSGQGYGYTF. In nucleotides, the CDR3 is TGTGCCAGCAGCGTAGAGGGCTCAGGGCAAGGATATGGCTACACTTTC. Full variable domain (remainder filled in from reference TRBV9 and TRBJ1-2): DSGVTQTPKHLITATGQRVTLRCSPRSGDLSVYWYQQSLDQGLQFLIQYYNGEERAKGNILERFSAQQFPDLHSELNLSSLELGDSALYFCASSVEGSGQGYGYTFGSGTRLTVV.

As regards this clone: Other nucleotide sequences from this sample produce the same CDR3. The chain employs TRBV19 and TRBJ2-2, with TRBD1 matching 7 bases. Germline values: CDR1 LNHDA, CDR2 SQIVND (reference sequence). J gave up 0 bases and V 2 bases, and 0 bases lay outside the gene matches. The CDR3 loop spans 15 amino acids. The CDR3 here is CASSIQGANTGELFF. The CDR3 region has the DNA TGTGCCAGTAGTATACAGGGGGCGAACACCGGGGAGCTGTTTTTT.

V usage is TRBV18 and J usage is TRBJ2-7, with no clear D. This CDR3 has 14 residues. Trimming shortened V by 2 bases and J by 6 bases, and 14 bases separated the two germline ends. Germline V gives CDR1 KGHSH, CDR2 LQKENI. This chain's CDR3 is CASSPILGPLEQYF. The CDR3 DNA reads as TGTGCCAGCTCACCAATCCTTGGCCCCCTCGAGCAGTACTTC.

This clone was seen a handful of times. The chain is built from TRBV2 and TRBJ2-7; 8 nucleotides match TRBD2. The CDR3 covers 14 residues. V shed 8 bases, J shed 2 bases, and the junction held 8 bases outside the gene matches. Per germline, CDR1 SNHLY and CDR2 FYNNEI. The CDR3 nucleotides read TGTGCCAGCGATCCTAGCGGGCTGACCTACGAGCAGTACTTC. As protein: CASDPSGLTYEQYF.

This rearrangement joins TRBV19 to TRBJ2-1, with D perhaps TRBD1 (5 bases). CDR1 LNHDA and CDR2 SQIVND come from the germline V gene (reference sequence). This CDR3 comprises 14 residues. Trimming stripped 4 bases from V and 4 bases from J, with 11 bases between. Here the CDR3 DNA reads TGTGCCAGTAGTAATGGGGCAGAATACAATGAGCAGTTCTTC. This gives the protein CASSNGAEYNEQFF. Full variable domain (missing parts from reference TRBV19 and TRBJ2-1): DGGITQSPKYLFRKEGQNVTLSCEQNLNHDAMYWYRQDPGQGLRLIYYSQIVNDFQKGDIAEGYSVSREKKESFPLTVTSAQKNPTAFYLCASSNGAEYNEQFFGPGTRLTVL.

This clone was detected once. The chain couples TRBV25-1 to TRBJ2-7; a weak D match, TRBD1 (5 bases). V lost 8 bases to trimming and J lost 1 base, with 18 bases between them. CDR3 size: 15 residues. Per germline, CDR1 MGHDK and CDR2 SYGVNS. The CDR3 protein is CASSPKGRLSYEQYF. CDR3 in DNA: TGTGCCAGCTCCCCGAAGGGGCGCTTATCCTACGAGCAGTACTTC.

The chain couples TRBV6-4 to TRBJ1-6; 8 bases fit TRBD1. Trimming at V came to 6 bases and at J to 8 bases, leaving 6 bases not matched to a gene. This CDR3 contains 14 residues. Germline lookup yields CDR1 MRHNA and CDR2 SNTAGT. CDR3 residues: CASSRQGMDSPLHF. Written as DNA, the CDR3 is TGTGCCAGCAGCCGACAGGGGATGGATTCACCCCTCCACTTT.

This clone appeared many times. The chain combines TRBV5-5 with TRBJ1-3, with 7 bases identical to TRBD1. Trimming removed 3 bases from V and 0 bases from J; junction bases left unmatched: 6. Germline V gene lookup returns CDR1 SGHKS and CDR2 YYEKEE (reference sequence). The CDR3 runs 16 residues. In DNA form, the CDR3 reads TGTGCCAGCAGCTGGGGACAGACCTCCTCTGGAAACACCATATATTTT. It translates to CASSWGQTSSGNTIYF.

This clone appeared a single time. This sequence joins TRBV7-6 and TRBJ1-6; no clear D gene. The CDR3 is 13 amino acids. Between the trimmed V and J ends, which lost 5 bases and 7 bases, there was a span of 9 bases. Germline V gives CDR1 SGHVS, CDR2 FNYEAQ. CDR3 nucleotide sequence: TGTGCCAGCAGCCTCGACAAAAATTCACCCCTCCACTTT. This translates into CASSLDKNSPLHF.

This clone was observed once. The chain combines TRBV5-1 with TRBJ1-4, with 10 bases matching TRBD1. Germline CDR1 reads SGHRS; CDR2 reads YFSETQ. The CDR3 has 16 residues. The trim removed 7 bases at V and 8 bases at J, leaving 14 bases unmatched. The CDR3 here is CASQTTGGGVEEKLFF. The CDR3, as DNA: TGCGCCAGCCAAACGACAGGGGGCGGAGTGGAGGAAAAACTGTTTTTT.

This chain links TRBV6-5 with TRBJ1-1; D unresolved. Trimming pared 7 bases from V and 1 base from J, leaving 7 bases between. The CDR3 length is 12 residues. From germline, CDR1 is MNHEY and CDR2 SVGAGI. The CDR3: CASTLRNTEAFF. CDR3 in DNA: TGTGCCAGCACCCTTCGGAACACTGAAGCTTTCTTT.

The chain uses TRBV15 and TRBJ2-1, with D maybe TRBD1 (5 bases). The V gene's germline CDR1 is LNHNV and CDR2 YYDKDF (reference sequence). Trimming shortened V by 0 bases and J by 7 bases, and 16 bases separated the two germline ends. The length of the CDR3 is 16 residues. The CDR3 sequence is CATSRDKTPSGNEQFF. CDR3 nucleotides: TGTGCCACCAGCAGAGATAAGACGCCCTCAGGGAATGAGCAGTTCTTC.